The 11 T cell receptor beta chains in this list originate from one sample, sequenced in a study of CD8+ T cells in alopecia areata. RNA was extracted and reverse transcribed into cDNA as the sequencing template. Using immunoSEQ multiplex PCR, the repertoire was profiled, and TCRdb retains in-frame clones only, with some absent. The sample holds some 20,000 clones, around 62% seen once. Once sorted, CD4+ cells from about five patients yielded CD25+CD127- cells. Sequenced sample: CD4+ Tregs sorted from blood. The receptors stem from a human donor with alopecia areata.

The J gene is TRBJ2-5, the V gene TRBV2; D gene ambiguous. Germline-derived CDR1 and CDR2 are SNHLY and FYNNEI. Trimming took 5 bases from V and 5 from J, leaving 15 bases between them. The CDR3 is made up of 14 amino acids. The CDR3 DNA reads TGTGCCAGCAGTAACGGTGTGTTGGAGGAGACCCAGTACTTC. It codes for CASSNGVLEETQYF.

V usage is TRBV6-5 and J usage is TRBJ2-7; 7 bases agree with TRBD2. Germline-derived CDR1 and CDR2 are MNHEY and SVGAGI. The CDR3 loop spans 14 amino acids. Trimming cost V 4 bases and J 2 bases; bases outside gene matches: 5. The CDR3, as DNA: TGTGCCAGCAGTTTGGCTAGCGGAACCTACGAGCAGTACTTC. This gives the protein CASSLASGTYEQYF.

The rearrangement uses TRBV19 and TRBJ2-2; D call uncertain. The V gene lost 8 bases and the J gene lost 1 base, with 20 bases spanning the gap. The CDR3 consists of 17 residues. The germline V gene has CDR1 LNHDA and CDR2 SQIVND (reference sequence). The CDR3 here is CASRPTLWPGNTGELFF. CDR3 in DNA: TGTGCCAGTCGTCCTACCCTTTGGCCCGGGAACACCGGGGAGCTGTTTTTT.

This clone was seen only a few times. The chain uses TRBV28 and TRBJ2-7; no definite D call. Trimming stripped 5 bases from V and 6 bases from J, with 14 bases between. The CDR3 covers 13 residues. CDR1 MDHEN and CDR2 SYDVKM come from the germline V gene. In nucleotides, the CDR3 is TGTGCCAGCAGTCCCCGGCGGTTCGGCGAGCAGTACTTC. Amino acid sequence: CASSPRRFGEQYF.

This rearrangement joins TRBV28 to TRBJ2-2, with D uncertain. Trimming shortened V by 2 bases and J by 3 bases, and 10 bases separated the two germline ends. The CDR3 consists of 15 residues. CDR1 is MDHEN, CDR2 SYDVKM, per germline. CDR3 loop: CASSLASRDTGELFF. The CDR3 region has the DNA TGTGCCAGCAGTTTAGCGAGCAGAGACACCGGGGAGCTGTTTTTT.

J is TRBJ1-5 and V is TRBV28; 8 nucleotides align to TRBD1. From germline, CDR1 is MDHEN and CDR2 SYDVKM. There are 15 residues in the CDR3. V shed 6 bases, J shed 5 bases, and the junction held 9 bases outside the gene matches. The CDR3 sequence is CASRRTGQGYQPQHF. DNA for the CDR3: TGTGCCAGCAGGCGGACTGGACAGGGTTATCAGCCCCAGCATTTT.

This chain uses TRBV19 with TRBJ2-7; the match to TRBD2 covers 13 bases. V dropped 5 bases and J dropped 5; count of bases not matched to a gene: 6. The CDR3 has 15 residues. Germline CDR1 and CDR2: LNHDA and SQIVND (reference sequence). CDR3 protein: CASSGPGTSGNEQYF. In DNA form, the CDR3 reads TGTGCCAGTAGTGGGCCCGGGACTAGCGGGAACGAGCAGTACTTC.

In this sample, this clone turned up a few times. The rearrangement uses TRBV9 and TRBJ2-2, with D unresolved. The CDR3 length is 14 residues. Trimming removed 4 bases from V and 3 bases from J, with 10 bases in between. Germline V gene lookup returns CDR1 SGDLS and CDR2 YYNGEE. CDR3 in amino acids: CASSLTAYTGELFF. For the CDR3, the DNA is TGTGCCAGCAGCTTAACAGCTTACACCGGGGAGCTGTTTTTT.

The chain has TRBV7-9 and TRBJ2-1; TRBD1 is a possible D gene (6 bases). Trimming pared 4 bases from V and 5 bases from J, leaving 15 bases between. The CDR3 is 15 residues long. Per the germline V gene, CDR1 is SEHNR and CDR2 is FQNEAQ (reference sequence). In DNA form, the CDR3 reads TGTGCCAGCAGCTCAACCGGACAGCCAAACAATGAGCAGTTCTTC. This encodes CASSSTGQPNNEQFF.

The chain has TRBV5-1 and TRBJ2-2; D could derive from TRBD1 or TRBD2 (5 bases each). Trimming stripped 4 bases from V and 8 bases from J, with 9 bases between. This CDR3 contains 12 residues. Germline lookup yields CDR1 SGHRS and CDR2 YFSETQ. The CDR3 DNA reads TGCGCCAGCAGCCAAGGGACGGGGGAGCTGTTTTTT. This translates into CASSQGTGELFF. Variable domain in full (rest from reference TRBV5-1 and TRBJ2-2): KAGVTQTPRYLIKTRGQQVTLSCSPISGHRSVSWYQQTPGQGLQFLFEYFSETQRNKGNFPGRFSGRQFSNSRSEMNVSTLELGDSALYLCASSQGTGELFFGEGSRLTVL.

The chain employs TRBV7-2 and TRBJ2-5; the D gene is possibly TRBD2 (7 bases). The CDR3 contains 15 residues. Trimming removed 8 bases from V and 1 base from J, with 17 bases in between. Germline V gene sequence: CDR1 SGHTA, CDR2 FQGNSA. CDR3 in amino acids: CASSKGGGSQETQYF. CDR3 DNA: TGTGCCAGCTCCAAGGGGGGGGGATCCCAAGAGACCCAGTACTTC.